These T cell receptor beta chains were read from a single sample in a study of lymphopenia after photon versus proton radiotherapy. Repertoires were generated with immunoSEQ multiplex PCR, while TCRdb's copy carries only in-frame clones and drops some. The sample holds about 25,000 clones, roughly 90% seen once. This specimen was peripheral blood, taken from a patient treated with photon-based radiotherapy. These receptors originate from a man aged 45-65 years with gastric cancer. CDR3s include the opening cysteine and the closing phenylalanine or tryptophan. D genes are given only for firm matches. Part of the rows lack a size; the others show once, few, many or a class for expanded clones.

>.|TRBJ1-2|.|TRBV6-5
TGTGCCAGCAGTCACTACCAGTCCTATGGCTACACCTTC
CASSHYQSYGYTF
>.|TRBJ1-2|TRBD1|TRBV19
TGTGCCAGTAGACAGTCGAGACAGGGGGCAGGAGGCTACACCTTC
CASRQSRQGAGGYTF
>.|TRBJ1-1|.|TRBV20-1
TGTCGGGGCGTGATGAACACTGAAGCTTTCTTT
CRGVMNTEAFF
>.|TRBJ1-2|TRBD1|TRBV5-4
TGTGCCAGCAGCTCGGACAGGGGTCAAGGTGGCTACACCTTC
CASSSDRGQGGYTF
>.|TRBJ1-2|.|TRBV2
TGTGCCAGCAGCCCAATCCGGGGTAACTATGGCTACACCTTC
CASSPIRGNYGYTF
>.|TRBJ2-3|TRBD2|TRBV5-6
TGTGCCAGCAGCTTCGTGGCGGGGGGGCCCGCAGATACGCAGTATTTT
CASSFVAGGPADTQYF
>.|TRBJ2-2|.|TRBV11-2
TGTGCCAGCAGCTTGGCAGGGTGGGCCGGGGAGCTGTTTTTT
CASSLAGWAGELFF
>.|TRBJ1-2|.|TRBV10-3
TGTGCCATCAGCTCGGGTTGGGGCTACACCTTC
CAISSGWGYTF
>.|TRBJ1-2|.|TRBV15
TGTGCCACCAGCAGAGATGCCACACAGAACACCTTC
CATSRDATQNTF
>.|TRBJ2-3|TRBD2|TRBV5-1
TGCGCCAGCAGCTTCACTAGCGACACAGATACGCAGTATTTT
CASSFTSDTDTQYF
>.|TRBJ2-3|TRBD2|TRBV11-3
TGTGCCAGCAGCCCTTTCGGGACTAGCGGGGCGGTAGATACGCAGTATTTT
CASSPFGTSGAVDTQYF
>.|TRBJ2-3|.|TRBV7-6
TGTGCCAGCAGCCGAGGGGCCACAGATACGCAGTATTTT
CASSRGATDTQYF
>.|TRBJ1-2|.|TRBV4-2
TGTGCCAGCAGCCAAGACTTGGGAGAGGACTATGGCTACACCTTC
CASSQDLGEDYGYTF
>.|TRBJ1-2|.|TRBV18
TGTGCCAGCTCACCATCAGGGGTATCGGGCTACACCTTC
CASSPSGVSGYTF
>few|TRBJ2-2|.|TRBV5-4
TGTGCCAGCAGCTTGGCCCTTGAACCCGGGGAGCTGTTTTTT
CASSLALEPGELFF
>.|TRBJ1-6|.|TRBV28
TGTGCCAGCAGAGACAGGAGCTCCTATAATTCACCCCTCCACTTT
CASRDRSSYNSPLHF
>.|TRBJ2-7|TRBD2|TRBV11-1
TGTGCCAGCAGCTTTTGGACTAGCGGGGGTAATGGCGAGCAGTACTTC
CASSFWTSGGNGEQYF
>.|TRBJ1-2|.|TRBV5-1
TGCGCCAGCAGCTCCGCAGGACACGGCTACACCTTC
CASSSAGHGYTF
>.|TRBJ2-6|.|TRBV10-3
TGTGCCAGCCGCCAGGTTGCTGGGGCCAACGTCCTGACTTTC
CASRQVAGANVLTF
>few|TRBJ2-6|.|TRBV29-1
TGCAGCGTTGAAGATCAGAACGTCCTGACTTTC
CSVEDQNVLTF
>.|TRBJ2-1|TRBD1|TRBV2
TGTGCCAGCAGGAGGATCCGGGACAGCTACAATGAGCAGTTCTTC
CASRRIRDSYNEQFF
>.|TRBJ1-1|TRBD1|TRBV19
TGTGCCAGTAGTCCCCGGACAGGGTGGAACACTGAAGCTTTCTTT
CASSPRTGWNTEAFF
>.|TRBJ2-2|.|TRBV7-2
TGTGCCAGCAGCTACCGTTCCGGGGAGCTGTTTTTT
CASSYRSGELFF
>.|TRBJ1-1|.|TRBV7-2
TGTGCCAGCAGCTTACCGGGGGCGAACACTGAAGCTTTCTTT
CASSLPGANTEAFF
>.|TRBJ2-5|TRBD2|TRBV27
TGTGCCAGCAGCCGGACTAGCGGGGTGATTGGAGAGACCCAGTACTTC
CASSRTSGVIGETQYF
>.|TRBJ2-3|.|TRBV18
TGTGCCAGCTCATCCAGGGCAGATACGCAGTATTTT
CASSSRADTQYF
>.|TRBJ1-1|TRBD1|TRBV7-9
TGTGCCAGCAGTCCTGGACAGGGAGTTAAATCGGACACTGAAGCTTTCTTT
CASSPGQGVKSDTEAFF
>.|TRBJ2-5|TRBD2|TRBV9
TGTGCCAGCAGCATGACTAGCGGGGGGGCTGTAGGAGAGACCCAGTACTTC
CASSMTSGGAVGETQYF
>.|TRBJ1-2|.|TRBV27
TGTGCCAGCAGTTTATCTCTCGGCGACTATGGCTACACCTTC
CASSLSLGDYGYTF
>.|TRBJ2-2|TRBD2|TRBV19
TGTGCCAGTAGTATCCCTAGCGGGGGCGTATTGAACACCGGGGAGCTGTTTTTT
CASSIPSGGVLNTGELFF
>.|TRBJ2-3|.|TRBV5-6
TGTGCCAGCAGCCCGGTTGGGTCAGAAGGTCTCACAGATACGCAGTATTTT
CASSPVGSEGLTDTQYF
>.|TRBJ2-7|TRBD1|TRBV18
TGTGCCAGCTCAGGACAGGGGTACGAGCAGTACTTC
CASSGQGYEQYF
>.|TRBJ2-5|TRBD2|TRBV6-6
TGTGCCAGCAGCGGGGGGAAAGAGACCCAGTACTTC
CASSGGKETQYF
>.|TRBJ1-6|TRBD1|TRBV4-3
TGCGCCAGCAGCCAAAACACCGGGGACAGGAGCTCCTATAATTCACCCCTCCACTTT
CASSQNTGDRSSYNSPLHF
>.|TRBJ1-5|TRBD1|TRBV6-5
TGTGCCAGCAGCCTAGACAGGGTCACTCAGCCCCAGCATTTT
CASSLDRVTQPQHF
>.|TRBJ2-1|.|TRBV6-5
TGTGCCAGCAGGTCCGGGACCTACAATGAGCAGTTCTTC
CASRSGTYNEQFF
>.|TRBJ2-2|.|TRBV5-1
TGCGCCAGCAGCCCACTAACAGGCTCCGGGGAGCTGTTTTTT
CASSPLTGSGELFF
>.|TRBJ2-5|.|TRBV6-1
TGTGCCAGCACCCTTGGTCGGGGTGTGGAGACCCAGTACTTC
CASTLGRGVETQYF
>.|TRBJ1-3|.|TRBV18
TGTGCCAGCTCCGAGAGCGCAGGAAACACCATATATTTT
CASSESAGNTIYF
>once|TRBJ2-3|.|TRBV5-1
TGCGCCAGCCGGTATGCCACAGATACGCAGTATTTT
CASRYATDTQYF
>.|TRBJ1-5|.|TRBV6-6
TGTGCCAGCAGTTACCGGGAGAATCAGCCCCAGCATTTT
CASSYRENQPQHF
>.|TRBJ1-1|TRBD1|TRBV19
TGTGCCAGTAGTCCGGGACAGATGAACACTGAAGCTTTCTTT
CASSPGQMNTEAFF
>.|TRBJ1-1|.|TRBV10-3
TGTGCCATCAGTGATCAGGGAGGAACTGAAGCTTTCTTT
CAISDQGGTEAFF
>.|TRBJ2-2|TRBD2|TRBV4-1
TGCGCCAGCAGCCAAGACCCTACTAGCGGGGGGCCGGACGGGGAGCTGTTTTTT
CASSQDPTSGGPDGELFF
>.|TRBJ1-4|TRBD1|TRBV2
TGTGCCAGCAGCCAACCTGACAGGGGAAAACTGTTTTTT
CASSQPDRGKLFF
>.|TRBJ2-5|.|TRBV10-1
TGCGCCAGCAGTAAGGACAGCCAAGAGACCCAGTACTTC
CASSKDSQETQYF
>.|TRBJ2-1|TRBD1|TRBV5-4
TGTGCCTTCGACAGGGGAGGCGAGCAGTTCTTC
CAFDRGGEQFF
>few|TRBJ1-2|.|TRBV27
TGTGCCAGCAGTCCCCAGATCGGGGTCGGCTATGGCTACACCTTC
CASSPQIGVGYGYTF
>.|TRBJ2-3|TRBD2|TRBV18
TGTGCCAGCTCAATTGTTAGGCTAGCGGGCAACACAGATACGCAGTATTTT
CASSIVRLAGNTDTQYF
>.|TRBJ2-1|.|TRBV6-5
TGTGCCAGCAGTTACTCCTCTGGCGGGCGTTACAATGAGCAGTTCTTC
CASSYSSGGRYNEQFF
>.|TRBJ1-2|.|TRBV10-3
TGTGCCATCAGTGGAGCCGGGGGGTCTGGCTACACCTTC
CAISGAGGSGYTF
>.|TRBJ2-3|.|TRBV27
TGTGCCAGCAGTCCCGGGGGTTCAGATACGCAGTATTTT
CASSPGGSDTQYF
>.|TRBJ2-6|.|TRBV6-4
TGTGCCAGCTCCACGAGGGGGGGGGCCAACGTCCTGACTTTC
CASSTRGGANVLTF
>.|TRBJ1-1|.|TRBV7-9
TGTGCCAGCAGCTTAAACAGGAACACTGAAGCTTTCTTT
CASSLNRNTEAFF